This TCR beta chain stems from a study of CD8+CD57+ T cells in acquired aplastic anemia. TCR beta VDJ and CDR3 profiling used genomic DNA as template. TCRdb reanalysed the reads using MiXCR and keeps one entry per CDR3 protein. The sample holds 210,000 or so distinct CDR3 sequences; over 40% are singletons and the top ten take around 20%. CDR3 size: 17 residues. The germline CDR1 and CDR2 sequences are DFQATT and SNEGSKA (reference sequence). Flow cytometry had shown expanded CD8+CD57+ cells in the patients chosen for sequencing. V gene TRBV20-1 combines with J gene TRBJ2-7; 10 bases are a match to TRBD2. The assigned J gene may be wrong: the sequence end matches TRBJ2-1 better. Input material: sorted CD4+, CD8+, or CD8+CD57+ T cells (not recorded which) from PBMCs. The sequence was obtained from a human donor with aplastic anemia. CDR3 bases: TGCAGCGTTGAATTAGGACTAGCGGTAAGCTCCTACAATGAGCAGTTCTTC. Translation: CSVELGLAVSSYNEQFF.